This TCR beta chain was documented in a study of T cell responses to AZD1222 COVID-19 vaccine. Whole-study context: Some second doses came at about 4 weeks and others at about 12 weeks; these were pooled. Study-level results: Spike-specific TCR breadth and depth rose after two AZD1222 doses. Donor demographics were predominantly white British with a female majority; clonal diversity may be underestimated.

The table came from immunoSEQ multiplex PCR; TCRdb's copy has only in-frame clones and leaves some out. The repertoire consists of about 110,000 clones, with 89% occurring once and the leading ten covering 5.5% to 8.5%. To note about this clone: Its cognate antigen is unknown.

The CDR3 runs 16 residues. Germline CDR1 MGHRA, CDR2 YSYEKL. With 2 bases clipped from V and 10 bases from J, the junction kept 13 bases outside the gene matches. Specimen: peripheral blood, collected on day 0 of AZD1222 vaccination. This sequence was found in an adult in good health. V is TRBV4-1 and J is TRBJ1-1; 10 bases line up with TRBD1. The CDR3 loop reads CASSQMPAGQGSLAFF. CDR3 sequence (DNA): TGCGCCAGCAGCCAAATGCCCGCGGGACAGGGGTCTTTAGCTTTCTTT.